Shown below are 15 T cell receptor beta chains from a single sample sequenced in a study of blood T cell repertoires in COVID-19. TCRdb keeps only in-frame clones here, not all; method: immunoSEQ multiplex PCR. The table has 140,000 to 150,000 clones, approximately 80% seen once. The specimen sequenced was peripheral blood. These receptors were obtained from a man aged 60 to 75 with active or convalescent COVID-19.

About this clone itself: Different DNA sequences within this sample yield the same CDR3. This CDR3 reads CASSADRGYEQYF. The CDR3 DNA sequence: TGCGCCAGCAGCGCGGACAGGGGCTACGAGCAGTACTTC. The chain has TRBV5-1 and TRBJ2-7; 9 bases are shared with TRBD1. CDR1 and CDR2 from the germline V gene are SGHRS and YFSETQ. The junction had 2 bases not matched to a gene; V was cut back by 4 bases and J by 3 bases. This CDR3 is 13 amino acids long.

The chain links TRBV6-5 to TRBJ2-7; tentative D call: TRBD2 (5 bases). V was trimmed by 0 bases and J by 3 bases, leaving 12 bases between them. In germline, CDR1 is MNHEY, CDR2 SVGAGI. The CDR3 sequence is 15 residues long. CDR3 DNA: TGTGCCAGCAGTTACTCGAGCGGAGTCCTCTACGAGCAGTACTTC. Amino acid sequence: CASSYSSGVLYEQYF.

This chain joins TRBV19 and TRBJ2-1, with D uncertain. Germline CDR1 and CDR2: LNHDA and SQIVND (reference sequence). Trimming stripped 9 bases from V and 0 bases from J, with 18 bases between. This CDR3 spans 16 amino acids. CDR3 protein: CASKTAASSSYNEQFF. The CDR3 DNA is TGTGCCAGCAAGACGGCGGCCAGTAGCTCCTACAATGAGCAGTTCTTC.

This clone was detected only a few times. The chain has TRBV5-1 and TRBJ1-2; D may be TRBD1 (5 bases). Germline V gene lookup returns CDR1 SGHRS and CDR2 YFSETQ. V lost 1 base and J 0 bases, leaving 16 bases between the germline ends. The CDR3 loop spans 17 amino acids. The CDR3 DNA is TGCGCCAGCAGCTTGTACCAGGGTGGCGCAGCTAACTATGGCTACACCTTC. As protein: CASSLYQGGAANYGYTF.

This clone was counted a single time. V and J are TRBV19 and TRBJ1-2; perhaps TRBD1 as D (5 bases). This CDR3 is 14 amino acids long. Between the trimmed V and J ends, which lost 4 bases and 6 bases, there was a span of 15 bases. Germline CDR1 is LNHDA and CDR2 is SQIVND (reference sequence). CDR3 sequence (DNA): TGTGCCAGTAGTAGGACACCGGATGCCCATGGCTACACCTTC. Amino acid sequence: CASSRTPDAHGYTF.

This chain joins TRBV6-2 or TRBV6-3 and TRBJ2-3; 7 bases are shared with TRBD1. Germline CDR1 reads MNHEY; CDR2 reads SVGEGT. The ends lost 6 bases at V and 6 bases at J; junction bases unmatched: 3. The CDR3 is 12 residues long. CDR3 in DNA: TGTGCCAGCAGCCGGGACAGCGATACGCAGTATTTT. This codes for CASSRDSDTQYF.

The genes are TRBV7-8 and TRBJ2-7, with TRBD2 as a possible D gene (6 bases). The CDR3 is made up of 14 amino acids. Germline CDR1 SGHVS, CDR2 FQNEAQ. V shed 3 bases and J shed 2 bases, with 11 bases lying between them. The CDR3 nucleotides read TGTGCCAGCAGCTTTAGCGGAACCGCCTACGAGCAGTACTTC. Its translation is CASSFSGTAYEQYF.

The chain uses TRBV6-6 and TRBJ2-7; TRBD2 aligns across 8 bases. Germline V lookup: CDR1 MNHNY, CDR2 SVGAGI (reference sequence). CDR3 length: 16 amino acids. Trimming at V came to 5 bases and at J to 1 base, leaving 10 bases not matched to a gene. CDR3 DNA: TGTGCCAGCAGTCGCCCTACGGCGGGAGGTTCCTACGAGCAGTACTTC. This encodes CASSRPTAGGSYEQYF.

Only a few counts were recorded for this clone. V usage is TRBV6-5 and J usage is TRBJ1-6, with a possible D match to TRBD1 (5 bases). The germline CDR1 and CDR2 sequences are MNHEY and SVGAGI. The CDR3 is 14 amino acids. Trimming removed 5 bases at V and 6 bases at J, with 11 bases between. The CDR3 DNA sequence: TGTGCCAGCAGTCGGCTCGGGGGTAATTCACCCCTCCACTTT. Protein sequence: CASSRLGGNSPLHF.

This clone has a handful of counts. The rearrangement links TRBV5-6 to TRBJ2-2; 7 bases fit TRBD1. CDR1 and CDR2 (germline): SGHDT, YYEEEE. The V gene end was trimmed by 3 bases and the J gene end by 0 bases; junction bases not matched to a gene: 2. This CDR3 comprises 15 residues. CDR3 sequence reads: CASSYGTANTGELFF. CDR3 nucleotides: TGTGCCAGCAGCTACGGGACAGCGAACACCGGGGAGCTGTTTTTT.

V usage is TRBV7-8 and J usage is TRBJ2-1, with D possibly being TRBD2 (7 bases). Trimming removed 6 bases at V and 8 bases at J, with 20 bases between. Per the germline V gene, CDR1 is SGHVS and CDR2 is FQNEAQ. The CDR3 runs to 15 residues. The CDR3 protein is CASRLRGGRLDEQFF. CDR3 nucleotide sequence: TGTGCCAGCAGGTTAAGGGGGGGCAGGCTCGATGAGCAGTTCTTC.

The chain is built from TRBV6-5 and TRBJ1-1; 10 nucleotides match TRBD1. CDR3 length: 13 amino acids. Germline trimming cut 7 bases from V and 4 bases from J; bases unmatched to any gene: 3. Germline lookup yields CDR1 MNHEY and CDR2 SVGAGI. CDR3 in amino acids: CASTTGGSTEAFF. In DNA, the CDR3 is TGTGCCAGCACGACAGGGGGCTCCACTGAAGCTTTCTTT.

The genes are TRBV19 and TRBJ1-3, with unresolved D. Trimming took off 4 bases at V and 0 bases at J, with 7 bases between the two ends. This CDR3 comprises 14 residues. CDR1 and CDR2 from the germline V gene are LNHDA and SQIVND (reference sequence). The CDR3 DNA is TGTGCCAGTAGTAGCAGAAGCTCTGGAAACACCATATATTTT. Encoded protein: CASSSRSSGNTIYF.

The rearrangement joins TRBV28 to TRBJ1-2; D call uncertain. Germline CDR1 MDHEN, CDR2 SYDVKM. The CDR3 runs to 12 residues. Trimming shortened V by 3 bases and J by 3 bases, and 5 bases separated the two germline ends. The CDR3: CASSFEDYGYTF. Written as DNA, the CDR3 is TGTGCCAGCAGTTTTGAGGACTATGGCTACACCTTC.

This chain uses TRBV2 with TRBJ2-7; no clear D. The CDR3 totals 13 residues. The germline V and J ends were trimmed by 1 base and 6 bases, with 10 bases remaining between them. Germline CDR1 is SNHLY and CDR2 is FYNNEI. CDR3 loop: CASSEDKSIEQYF. DNA for the CDR3: TGTGCCAGCAGTGAAGACAAATCCATCGAGCAGTACTTC.